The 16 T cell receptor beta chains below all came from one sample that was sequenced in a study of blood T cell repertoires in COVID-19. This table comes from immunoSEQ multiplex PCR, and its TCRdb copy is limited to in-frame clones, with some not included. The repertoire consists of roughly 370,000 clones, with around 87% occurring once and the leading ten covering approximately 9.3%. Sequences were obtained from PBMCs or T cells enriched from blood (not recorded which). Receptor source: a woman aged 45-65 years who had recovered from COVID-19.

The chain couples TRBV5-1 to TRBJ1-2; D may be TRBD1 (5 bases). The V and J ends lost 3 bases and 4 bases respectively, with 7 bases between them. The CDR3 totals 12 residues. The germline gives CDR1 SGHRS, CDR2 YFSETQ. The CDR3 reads CASSSTVYGYTF. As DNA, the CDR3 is TGCGCCAGCAGCTCGACAGTCTATGGCTACACCTTC.

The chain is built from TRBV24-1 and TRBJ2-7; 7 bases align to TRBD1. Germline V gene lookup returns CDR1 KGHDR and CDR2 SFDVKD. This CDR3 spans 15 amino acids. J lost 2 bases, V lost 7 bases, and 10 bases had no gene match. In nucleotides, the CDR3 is TGTGCCACCAGCGATAACAGGGGCAGAACCTACGAGCAGTACTTC. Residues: CATSDNRGRTYEQYF.

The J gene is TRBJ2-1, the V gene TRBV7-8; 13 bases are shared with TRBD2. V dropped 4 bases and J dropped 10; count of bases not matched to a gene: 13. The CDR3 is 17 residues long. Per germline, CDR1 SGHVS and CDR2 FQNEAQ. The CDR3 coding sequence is TGTGCCAGCAGCTCCGTCAGGACTAGCGGGGGCCTACGGGAGCAGTTCTTC. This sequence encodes CASSSVRTSGGLREQFF.

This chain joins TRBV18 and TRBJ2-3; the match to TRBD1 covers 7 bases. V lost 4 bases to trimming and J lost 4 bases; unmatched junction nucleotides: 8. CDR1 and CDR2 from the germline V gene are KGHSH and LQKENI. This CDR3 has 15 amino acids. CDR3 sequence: CASSRQTGTPDTQYF. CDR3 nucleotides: TGTGCCAGCTCACGCCAGACAGGGACCCCAGATACGCAGTATTTT.

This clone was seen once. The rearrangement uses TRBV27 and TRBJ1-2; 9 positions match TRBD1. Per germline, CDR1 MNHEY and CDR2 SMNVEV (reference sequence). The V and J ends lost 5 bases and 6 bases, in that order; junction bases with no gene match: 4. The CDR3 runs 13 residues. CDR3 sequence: CASSRGQGNGYTF. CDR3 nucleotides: TGTGCCAGCAGTAGGGGACAGGGAAATGGCTACACCTTC.

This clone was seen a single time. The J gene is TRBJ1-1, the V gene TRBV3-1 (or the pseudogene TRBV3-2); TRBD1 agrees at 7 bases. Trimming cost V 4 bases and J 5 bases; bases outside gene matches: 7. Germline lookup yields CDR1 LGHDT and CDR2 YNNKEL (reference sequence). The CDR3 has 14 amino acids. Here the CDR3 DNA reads TGTGCCAGCAGCCGCACAGGGGCGGAGACTGAAGCTTTCTTT. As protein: CASSRTGAETEAFF.

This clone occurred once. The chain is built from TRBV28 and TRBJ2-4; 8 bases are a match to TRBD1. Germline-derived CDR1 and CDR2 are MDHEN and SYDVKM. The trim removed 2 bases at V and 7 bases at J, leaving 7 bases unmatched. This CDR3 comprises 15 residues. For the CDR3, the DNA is TGTGCCAGCAGTTTAGTCTCGGGACAGGTGAACATTCAGTACTTC. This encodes CASSLVSGQVNIQYF.

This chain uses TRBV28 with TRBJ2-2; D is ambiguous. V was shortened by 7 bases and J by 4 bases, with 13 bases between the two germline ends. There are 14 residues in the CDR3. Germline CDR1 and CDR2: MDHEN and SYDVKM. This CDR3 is CASTYLISTGELFF. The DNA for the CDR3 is TGTGCCAGCACCTATCTCATTTCCACCGGGGAGCTGTTTTTT.

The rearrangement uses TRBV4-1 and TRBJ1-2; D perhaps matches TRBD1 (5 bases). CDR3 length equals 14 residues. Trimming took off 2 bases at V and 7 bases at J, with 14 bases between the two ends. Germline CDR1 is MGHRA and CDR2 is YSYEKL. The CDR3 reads CASSQNLGGAGYTF. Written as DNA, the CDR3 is TGCGCCAGCAGCCAAAACCTAGGTGGGGCTGGCTACACCTTC.

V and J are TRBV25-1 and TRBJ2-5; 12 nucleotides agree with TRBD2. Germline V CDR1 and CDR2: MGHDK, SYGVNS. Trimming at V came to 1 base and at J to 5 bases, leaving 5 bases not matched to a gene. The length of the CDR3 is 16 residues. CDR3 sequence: CASSEWLAGGRETQYF. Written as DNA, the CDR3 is TGTGCCAGCAGTGAATGGCTAGCGGGGGGGCGGGAGACCCAGTACTTC.

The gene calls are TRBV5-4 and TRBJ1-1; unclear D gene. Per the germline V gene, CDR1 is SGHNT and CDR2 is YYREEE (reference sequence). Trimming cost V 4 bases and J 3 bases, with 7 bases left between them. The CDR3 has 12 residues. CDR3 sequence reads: CASSPRDTEAFF. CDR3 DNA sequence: TGTGCCAGCAGCCCGAGGGACACTGAAGCTTTCTTT.

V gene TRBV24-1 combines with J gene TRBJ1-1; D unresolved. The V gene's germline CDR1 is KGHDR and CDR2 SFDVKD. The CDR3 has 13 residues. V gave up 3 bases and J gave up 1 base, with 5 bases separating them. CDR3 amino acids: CATSDPGNTEAFF. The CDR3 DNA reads TGTGCCACCAGTGATCCCGGGAACACTGAAGCTTTCTTT.

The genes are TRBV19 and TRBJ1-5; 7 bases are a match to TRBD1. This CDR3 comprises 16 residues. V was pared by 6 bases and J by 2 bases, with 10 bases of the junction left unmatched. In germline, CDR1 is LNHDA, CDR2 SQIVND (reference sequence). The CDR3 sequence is CASSETGAIGNQPQHF. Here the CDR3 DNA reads TGTGCCAGTAGCGAAACAGGGGCGATTGGCAATCAGCCCCAGCATTTT.

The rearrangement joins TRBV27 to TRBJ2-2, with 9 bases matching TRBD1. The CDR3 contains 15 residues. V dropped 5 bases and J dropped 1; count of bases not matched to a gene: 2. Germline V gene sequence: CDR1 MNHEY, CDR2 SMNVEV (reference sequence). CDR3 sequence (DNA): TGTGCCAGCAGTCAGGACAGGGGGAACACCGGGGAGCTGTTTTTT. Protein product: CASSQDRGNTGELFF.

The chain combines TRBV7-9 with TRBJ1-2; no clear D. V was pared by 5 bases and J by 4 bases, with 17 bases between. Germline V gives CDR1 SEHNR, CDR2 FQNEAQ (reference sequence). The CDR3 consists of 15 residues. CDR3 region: CASSPWTLNIYGYTF. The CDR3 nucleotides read TGTGCCAGCAGCCCTTGGACTCTAAACATCTATGGCTACACCTTC.

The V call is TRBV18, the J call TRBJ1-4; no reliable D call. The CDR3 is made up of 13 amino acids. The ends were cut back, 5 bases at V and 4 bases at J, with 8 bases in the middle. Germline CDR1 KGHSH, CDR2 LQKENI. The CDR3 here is CASSESVNEKLFF. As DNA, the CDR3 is TGTGCCAGCTCAGAGTCCGTTAATGAAAAACTGTTTTTT. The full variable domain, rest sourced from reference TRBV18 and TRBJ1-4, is NAGVMQNPRHLVRRRGQEARLRCSPMKGHSHVYWYRQLPEEGLKFMVYLQKENIIDESGMPKERFSAEFPKEGPSILRIQQVVRGDSAAYFCASSESVNEKLFFGSGTQLSVL.